The rows below give T cell receptor beta chains drawn from one sample of a study of OX40 agonist ivuxolimab in advanced cancers. Produced via immunoSEQ multiplex PCR; TCRdb's table is partial and in-frame only. The data hold approximately 20,000 clones, with roughly 89% observed a single time. Specimen: CD4+ or CD8+ T cells sorted from blood, collected in a trial of the OX40 agonist ivuxolimab. Receptor source: an adult with an advanced solid tumor such as melanoma, head and neck, liver or kidney cancer. CDR3s include the opening cysteine and the closing phenylalanine or tryptophan. D genes are given only for firm matches. Expanded clones get a size class; other rows say once, few or many, or leave the size out.

V gene: TRBV19
J gene: TRBJ1-1
clone size: large
D gene: .
CDR3 protein: CASGGSMNTEAFF
CDR3 DNA: TGTGCCAGTGGTGGGAGTATGAACACTGAAGCTTTCTTT

V gene: TRBV28
J gene: TRBJ1-3
clone size: .
D gene: TRBD1
CDR3 protein: CASSGTGGLYSGNTIYF
CDR3 DNA: TGTGCCAGTTCCGGGACAGGGGGCTTATACTCTGGAAACACCATATATTTT

V gene: TRBV4-1
J gene: TRBJ1-4
clone size: .
D gene: .
CDR3 protein: CASSQDRNEKLFF
CDR3 DNA: TGCGCCAGCAGCCAAGATAGGAATGAAAAACTGTTTTTT

V gene: TRBV28
J gene: TRBJ1-2
clone size: few
D gene: TRBD1
CDR3 protein: CASSLTGEGYGYTF
CDR3 DNA: TGTGCCAGCAGTTTGACAGGGGAAGGCTATGGCTACACCTTC

V gene: TRBV27
J gene: TRBJ2-2
clone size: .
D gene: .
CDR3 protein: CASSLTVGVTGELFF
CDR3 DNA: TGTGCCAGCAGTTTGACTGTCGGGGTCACCGGGGAGCTGTTTTTT

V gene: TRBV11-2
J gene: TRBJ2-3
clone size: .
D gene: .
CDR3 protein: CASSPGTPTDTQYF
CDR3 DNA: TGTGCCAGCAGCCCAGGGACACCCACAGATACGCAGTATTTT

V gene: TRBV5-1
J gene: TRBJ2-7
clone size: few
D gene: .
CDR3 protein: CASSLVRESDEQYF
CDR3 DNA: TGCGCCAGCAGCTTGGTACGGGAGTCTGACGAGCAGTACTTC

V gene: TRBV6-1
J gene: TRBJ2-1
clone size: once
D gene: .
CDR3 protein: CASSEWFDNEQFF
CDR3 DNA: TGTGCCAGCAGTGAATGGTTCGACAATGAGCAGTTCTTC

V gene: TRBV13
J gene: TRBJ2-1
clone size: .
D gene: TRBD2
CDR3 protein: CASSPPRAGGYEQFF
CDR3 DNA: TGTGCCAGCAGCCCCCCTCGAGCGGGAGGATATGAGCAGTTCTTC

V gene: TRBV5-1
J gene: TRBJ2-1
clone size: .
D gene: TRBD1
CDR3 protein: CASSSGGQGADNEQFF
CDR3 DNA: TGCGCCAGCAGCTCCGGGGGCCAGGGGGCTGACAATGAGCAGTTCTTC

V gene: TRBV5-1
J gene: TRBJ2-2
clone size: .
D gene: .
CDR3 protein: CASSPTSNTGELFF
CDR3 DNA: TGCGCCAGCAGCCCCACCTCGAACACCGGGGAGCTGTTTTTT

V gene: TRBV5-1
J gene: TRBJ2-7
clone size: .
D gene: TRBD1
CDR3 protein: CASGGTGVDEQYF
CDR3 DNA: TGCGCCAGTGGCGGGACAGGGGTGGACGAGCAGTACTTC

V gene: TRBV30
J gene: TRBJ2-3
clone size: .
D gene: TRBD1
CDR3 protein: CAWSPGTASTDTQYF
CDR3 DNA: TGTGCCTGGAGTCCCGGGACAGCGAGCACAGATACGCAGTATTTT

V gene: TRBV4-1
J gene: TRBJ2-1
clone size: .
D gene: TRBD2
CDR3 protein: CASSRDSGEPYNEQFF
CDR3 DNA: TGCGCCAGCAGCCGCGATAGCGGGGAACCCTACAATGAGCAGTTCTTC

V gene: TRBV27
J gene: TRBJ1-6
clone size: .
D gene: .
CDR3 protein: CASSSGFLSPLHF
CDR3 DNA: TGTGCCAGCAGTTCCGGGTTTTTGTCACCCCTCCACTTT

V gene: TRBV7-2
J gene: TRBJ2-7
clone size: .
D gene: .
CDR3 protein: CASSLPHRAGEQYF
CDR3 DNA: TGTGCCAGCAGCTTACCCCACAGGGCGGGCGAGCAGTACTTC

V gene: TRBV19
J gene: TRBJ2-7
clone size: few
D gene: TRBD2
CDR3 protein: CASSMSSGSYEQYF
CDR3 DNA: TGTGCCAGTAGTATGTCTAGCGGGAGTTACGAGCAGTACTTC

V gene: TRBV19
J gene: TRBJ2-1
clone size: .
D gene: TRBD2
CDR3 protein: CASSTPGTGGGKKFF
CDR3 DNA: TGTGCCAGTAGTACCCCCGGGACTGGGGGGGGGAAAAAATTCTTC

V gene: TRBV6-5
J gene: TRBJ1-3
clone size: .
D gene: .
CDR3 protein: CASSPYNSGNTIYF
CDR3 DNA: TGTGCCAGCAGTCCCTATAATTCTGGAAACACCATATATTTT

V gene: TRBV13
J gene: TRBJ1-5
clone size: .
D gene: .
CDR3 protein: CASSLRGTDQPQHF
CDR3 DNA: TGTGCCAGCAGCTTAAGAGGGACGGACCAGCCCCAGCATTTT

V gene: TRBV7-9
J gene: TRBJ2-1
clone size: .
D gene: .
CDR3 protein: CASSFSGPTEQFF
CDR3 DNA: TGTGCCAGCAGCTTTTCAGGGCCCACTGAGCAGTTCTTC

V gene: TRBV2
J gene: TRBJ2-7
clone size: .
D gene: TRBD2
CDR3 protein: CASSEVGGAPSSYEQYF
CDR3 DNA: TGTGCCAGCAGTGAAGTGGGAGGGGCCCCTAGCTCCTACGAGCAGTACTTC

V gene: TRBV6-1
J gene: TRBJ2-1
clone size: once
D gene: .
CDR3 protein: CASIYSDEQFF
CDR3 DNA: TGTGCCAGCATCTATTCGGATGAGCAGTTCTTC

V gene: TRBV19
J gene: TRBJ2-7
clone size: .
D gene: .
CDR3 protein: CASSISTASYEQYF
CDR3 DNA: TGTGCCAGTAGTATATCGACAGCTTCCTACGAGCAGTACTTC

V gene: TRBV5-1
J gene: TRBJ1-3
clone size: medium-sized
D gene: .
CDR3 protein: CASRTTFGSGNTIYF
CDR3 DNA: TGCGCCAGCAGGACCACCTTTGGCTCTGGAAACACCATATATTTT

V gene: TRBV2
J gene: TRBJ2-4
clone size: .
D gene: .
CDR3 protein: CASSGGHQVGAKNIQYF
CDR3 DNA: TGTGCCAGCAGTGGAGGACATCAGGTTGGAGCCAAAAACATTCAGTACTTC

V gene: TRBV10-2
J gene: TRBJ1-5
clone size: .
D gene: .
CDR3 protein: CASSWGPTNQPQHF
CDR3 DNA: TGCGCCAGCAGTTGGGGCCCAACCAATCAGCCCCAGCATTTT

V gene: TRBV5-6
J gene: TRBJ2-7
clone size: .
D gene: TRBD1
CDR3 protein: CASSFDRAYEQYF
CDR3 DNA: TGTGCCAGCAGCTTCGACAGGGCCTACGAGCAGTACTTC

V gene: TRBV19
J gene: TRBJ2-2
clone size: .
D gene: .
CDR3 protein: CASSMHRENTGELFF
CDR3 DNA: TGTGCCAGTAGTATGCACAGGGAGAACACCGGGGAGCTGTTTTTT

V gene: TRBV6-1
J gene: TRBJ1-3
clone size: .
D gene: .
CDR3 protein: CASSLSPEKGNTIYF
CDR3 DNA: TGTGCCAGCAGTTTGTCACCAGAGAAAGGAAACACCATATATTTT

V gene: TRBV6-1
J gene: TRBJ2-7
clone size: .
D gene: .
CDR3 protein: CASSEGRTLYEQYF
CDR3 DNA: TGTGCCAGCAGTGAGGGACGAACCCTCTACGAGCAGTACTTC

V gene: TRBV4-1
J gene: TRBJ1-4
clone size: .
D gene: .
CDR3 protein: CASSRTGTDNEKLFF
CDR3 DNA: TGCGCCAGCAGCCGAACCGGGACGGATAATGAAAAACTGTTTTTT

V gene: TRBV7-9
J gene: TRBJ2-2
clone size: .
D gene: .
CDR3 protein: CASSLAQTGELFF
CDR3 DNA: TGTGCCAGCAGCTTAGCACAGACCGGGGAGCTGTTTTTT

V gene: TRBV27
J gene: TRBJ1-5
clone size: .
D gene: .
CDR3 protein: CASNSARGEYSNQPQHF
CDR3 DNA: TGTGCCAGCAATTCAGCGAGGGGGGAATATAGCAATCAGCCCCAGCATTTT

V gene: TRBV6-1
J gene: TRBJ2-7
clone size: .
D gene: TRBD1
CDR3 protein: CASSEVGTDEQYF
CDR3 DNA: TGTGCCAGCAGTGAAGTCGGGACAGACGAGCAGTACTTC

V gene: TRBV5-4
J gene: TRBJ2-7
clone size: .
D gene: .
CDR3 protein: CASSLGGLAVYEQYF
CDR3 DNA: TGTGCCAGCAGCTTGGGGGGGCTAGCGGTCTACGAGCAGTACTTC

V gene: TRBV7-9
J gene: TRBJ2-5
clone size: .
D gene: .
CDR3 protein: CASSLASGKEETQYF
CDR3 DNA: TGTGCCAGCAGCTTAGCGTCCGGGAAAGAAGAGACCCAGTACTTC

V gene: TRBV29-1
J gene: TRBJ2-1
clone size: .
D gene: TRBD2
CDR3 protein: CSVEGRGLAGPKRREQFF
CDR3 DNA: TGCAGCGTTGAGGGTAGAGGACTAGCGGGGCCTAAAAGACGGGAGCAGTTCTTC